This is a list of T cell receptor beta chains from one sample in a study of blood T cell repertoires in COVID-19. Profiling relied on immunoSEQ multiplex PCR, and the TCRdb table lists in-frame clones only, not all of them. Among approximately 250,000 clones listed, approximately 86% were seen once. Sequencing was performed on peripheral blood. These receptors all come from a woman aged 55-70 years who had recovered from COVID-19. The CDR3 runs from the conserved cysteine through the conserved F or W. The D gene is left open where the match is weak. Clone size is given for some rows only: seen once, a few or many times, or a class if the clone is expanded.

j_call	clone_size	v_call	d_call	cdr3_aa	cdr3_nt
TRBJ2-7	-	TRBV29-1	-	CSVGPTSSFIYEQYF	TGCAGCGTTGGTCCCACCTCCAGTTTCATCTACGAGCAGTACTTC
TRBJ2-7	few	TRBV9	TRBD1	CASSSGTGVYEQYF	TGTGCCAGCAGCTCGGGGACAGGGGTATACGAGCAGTACTTC
TRBJ1-1	few	TRBV7-3	-	CASSPQGLGTEAFF	TGTGCCAGCAGCCCCCAGGGGTTGGGCACTGAAGCTTTCTTT
TRBJ2-1	-	TRBV28	-	CASSLWDKEFF	TGTGCCAGCAGTTTATGGGACAAGGAGTTCTTC
TRBJ2-2	few	TRBV19	-	CASSVLGELFF	TGTGCCAGTAGCGTGCTAGGGGAGCTGTTTTTT
TRBJ1-2	-	TRBV3-1/TRBV3-2	-	CASSQGGYGYTF	TGTGCCAGCAGCCAGGGGGGCTATGGCTACACCTTC
TRBJ2-7	-	TRBV7-3	TRBD2	CASSLSSGGAYEQYF	TGTGCCAGCAGCTTAAGTAGCGGGGGGGCCTACGAGCAGTACTTC
TRBJ2-5	-	TRBV14	TRBD2	CASSQNESGGQETQYF	TGTGCCAGCAGCCAAAACGAAAGCGGGGGCCAAGAGACCCAGTACTTC
TRBJ1-1	-	TRBV24-1	-	CATSDLSGKAFF	TGTGCCACCAGTGATCTGTCCGGGAAAGCTTTCTTT
TRBJ1-2	-	TRBV5-1	-	CASSWGGQNNYGYTF	TGCGCCAGCAGCTGGGGAGGACAAAATAACTATGGCTACACCTTC
TRBJ2-5	-	TRBV6-5	-	CASRGTGGQTQYF	TGTGCCAGCAGAGGGACGGGGGGCCAGACCCAGTACTTC
TRBJ2-5	once	TRBV5-3	-	CARSLGSRAYVLTAAVETQYF	TGTGCCAGAAGCTTAGGCTCCCGGGCCTATGTATTGACAGCAGCCGTGGAGACCCAGTACTTC
TRBJ2-7	-	TRBV20-1	-	CSAGPGGEQYF	TGCAGTGCTGGCCCCGGGGGAGAGCAGTACTTC
TRBJ2-2	few	TRBV7-9	-	CASSLDRANTGELFF	TGTGCCAGCAGCTTGGATCGGGCGAACACCGGGGAGCTGTTTTTT
TRBJ2-7	-	TRBV7-2	TRBD1	CASSINKPGQGKYEQYF	TGTGCCAGCAGCATTAATAAACCGGGACAGGGGAAATACGAGCAGTACTTC
TRBJ2-1	-	TRBV7-2	-	CASSLKPGSPYNEQFF	TGTGCCAGCAGCTTAAAGCCCGGGTCACCCTACAATGAGCAGTTCTTC
TRBJ2-5	-	TRBV25-1	TRBD1	CASSGAQGPQETQYF	TGTGCCAGCAGTGGGGCACAGGGGCCCCAAGAGACCCAGTACTTC
TRBJ1-2	-	TRBV5-6	TRBD1	CASSPRTGSSYGYTF	TGTGCCAGCAGCCCGAGGACAGGGAGTAGCTATGGCTACACCTTC
TRBJ2-1	-	TRBV29-1	-	CSFQESNEQFF	TGCAGCTTCCAGGAAAGCAATGAGCAGTTCTTC
TRBJ2-3	-	TRBV6-5	TRBD2	CASISRGGSTDTQYF	TGTGCCAGCATTTCCCGGGGGGGGAGCACAGATACGCAGTATTTT
TRBJ1-2	-	TRBV3-1/TRBV3-2	-	CASSQEGSYGYTF	TGTGCCAGCAGCCAAGAGGGCAGCTATGGCTACACCTTC
TRBJ1-1	-	TRBV4-3	-	CASSQSGTQNTEAFF	TGCGCCAGCAGCCAATCCGGGACACAGAACACTGAAGCTTTCTTT
TRBJ1-6	-	TRBV28	TRBD1	CASSQGTGWNSPLHF	TGTGCCAGCAGCCAAGGGACAGGGTGGAATTCACCCCTCCACTTT
TRBJ2-1	-	TRBV11-2	TRBD1	CASSPIRQGNNEQFF	TGTGCCAGCAGCCCCATCAGACAGGGGAACAATGAGCAGTTCTTC
TRBJ2-1	-	TRBV19	TRBD2	CASSKLAGGGRNEQFF	TGTGCCAGTAGTAAGCTAGCGGGGGGGGGAAGGAATGAGCAGTTCTTC
TRBJ1-5	-	TRBV9	-	CASSVATEDQPQHF	TGTGCCAGCAGCGTAGCTACGGAGGATCAGCCCCAGCATTTT
TRBJ2-5	-	TRBV10-3	-	CAISERVQETQYF	TGTGCCATCAGTGAGCGGGTACAAGAGACCCAGTACTTC
TRBJ1-3	-	TRBV7-2	-	CASSLASESGNTIYF	TGTGCCAGCAGCTTAGCGTCAGAATCCGGAAACACCATATATTTT
TRBJ1-2	few	TRBV7-8	TRBD1	CASSFFRDRDGYTF	TGTGCCAGCAGCTTTTTCCGGGACAGGGATGGCTACACCTTC
TRBJ2-7	-	TRBV5-1	TRBD2	CASSWEGTAGYEQYF	TGCGCCAGCAGCTGGGAGGGCACGGCGGGATACGAGCAGTACTTC
TRBJ2-3	once	TRBV11-1	TRBD2	CASSFPGTRADTQYF	TGTGCCAGCAGCTTCCCAGGGACTAGGGCAGATACGCAGTATTTT
TRBJ1-4	once	TRBV5-1	TRBD1	CASTGGTANEKLFF	TGCGCCAGCACCGGCGGGACAGCTAATGAAAAACTGTTTTTT
TRBJ1-5	-	TRBV10-3	-	CAISEAGENQPQHF	TGTGCCATCAGTGAGGCGGGGGAGAATCAGCCCCAGCATTTT
TRBJ1-6	few	TRBV5-6	-	CASSLAHSSKNSPLHF	TGTGCCAGCAGCTTGGCGCACAGCTCTAAGAATTCACCCCTCCACTTT
TRBJ1-6	few	TRBV12-5	TRBD1	CASGLKQGIPRSHSPLHF	TGTGCTAGTGGTTTGAAACAGGGGATTCCCCGGAGCCATTCACCCCTCCACTTT
TRBJ2-1	-	TRBV6-5	-	CASSPSGAFYNEQFF	TGTGCCAGCAGTCCATCAGGGGCTTTTTACAATGAGCAGTTCTTC
TRBJ2-4	-	TRBV5-1	-	CASSPPLAKNIQYF	TGCGCCAGCAGCCCCCCCTTAGCCAAAAACATTCAGTACTTC
TRBJ1-4	-	TRBV19	TRBD1	CASNVGQGEKLFF	TGTGCCAGTAACGTGGGACAGGGTGAAAAACTGTTTTTT
TRBJ2-2	once	TRBV10-3	TRBD2	CAINTGTSAHNGGLFF	TGTGCCATCAACACCGGGACTAGCGCTCACAACGGGGGGCTGTTTTTT
TRBJ2-3	-	TRBV7-8	-	CASSYTGLNSGNTQYF	TGTGCCAGCAGCTACACGGGACTTAATTCGGGGAATACGCAGTATTTT
TRBJ2-7	-	TRBV5-4	-	CASTSGRGSYEQYF	TGTGCCAGCACCTCCGGGAGAGGCTCCTACGAGCAGTACTTC
TRBJ2-7	-	TRBV5-1	TRBD1	CASSSGTGAYEQYF	TGCGCCAGCAGCTCCGGGACAGGGGCCTACGAGCAGTACTTC
TRBJ1-6	-	TRBV5-1	TRBD1	CASSLGQPNSPLHF	TGCGCCAGCAGCCTGGGACAGCCTAATTCACCCCTCCACTTT
TRBJ1-1	-	TRBV10-3	TRBD1	CAISPGTGGLRTEAFF	TGTGCCATCAGCCCCGGGACAGGGGGTCTTAGGACTGAAGCTTTCTTT
TRBJ2-7	-	TRBV5-1	-	CASSLGQITYEQYF	TGCGCCAGCAGCTTAGGACAGATCACCTACGAGCAGTACTTC
TRBJ2-3	-	TRBV10-3	-	CAISEGGGGTDTQYF	TGTGCCATCAGTGAAGGGGGAGGGGGCACAGATACGCAGTATTTT
TRBJ1-6	few	TRBV28	-	CASSLAMYNSPLHF	TGTGCCAGCAGTTTGGCAATGTATAATTCACCCCTCCACTTT
TRBJ2-3	-	TRBV9	TRBD2	CASSPGLAGFTDTQYF	TGTGCCAGCAGCCCGGGACTAGCGGGGTTCACAGATACGCAGTATTTT
TRBJ2-2	-	TRBV10-3	-	CAISDTATGAGELFF	TGTGCCATCAGTGACACTGCAACGGGTGCCGGGGAGCTGTTTTTT
TRBJ2-3	-	TRBV27	TRBD1	CASSYRDRLFSTDTQYF	TGTGCCAGCAGTTACCGGGACAGGCTTTTTAGCACAGATACGCAGTATTTT
TRBJ1-1	-	TRBV6-6	-	CASSYSARGEAFF	TGTGCCAGCAGTTACTCGGCCCGTGGTGAAGCTTTCTTT